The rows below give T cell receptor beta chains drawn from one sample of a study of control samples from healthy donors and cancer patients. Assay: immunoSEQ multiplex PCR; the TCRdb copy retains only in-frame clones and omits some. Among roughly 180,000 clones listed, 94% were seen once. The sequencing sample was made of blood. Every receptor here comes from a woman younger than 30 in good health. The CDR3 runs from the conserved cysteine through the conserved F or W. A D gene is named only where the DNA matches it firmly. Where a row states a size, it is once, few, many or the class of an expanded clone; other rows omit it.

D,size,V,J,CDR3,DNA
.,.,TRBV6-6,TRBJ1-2,CASSPPGGYTF,TGTGCCAGCAGCCCCCCGGGTGGCTACACCTTC
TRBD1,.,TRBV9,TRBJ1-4,CASSGLRGHNEKLFF,TGTGCCAGCAGTGGTCTCAGGGGGCACAATGAAAAACTGTTTTTT
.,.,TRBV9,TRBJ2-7,CASSRTESYEQYF,TGTGCCAGCAGCCGGACAGAGTCCTACGAGCAGTACTTC
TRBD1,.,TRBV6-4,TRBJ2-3,CASSEEGAADTQYF,TGTGCCAGCAGTGAAGAGGGGGCGGCAGATACGCAGTATTTT
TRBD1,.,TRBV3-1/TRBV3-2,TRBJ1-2,CASSRQVDRGPTNYGYTF,TGTGCCAGCAGCCGTCAAGTCGACAGGGGGCCTACTAACTATGGCTACACCTTC
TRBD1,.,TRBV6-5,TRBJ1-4,CASSYRGQINEKLFF,TGTGCCAGCAGTTACCGGGGACAGATCAATGAAAAACTGTTTTTT
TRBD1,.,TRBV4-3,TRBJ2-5,CASSQHVGDRGEHLGTQYF,TGCGCCAGCAGCCAACACGTCGGGGACAGGGGGGAACACCTTGGGACCCAGTACTTC
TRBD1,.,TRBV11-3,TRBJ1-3,CASSPRQGKFTIYF,TGTGCCAGCAGCCCCAGACAGGGGAAGTTCACCATATATTTT
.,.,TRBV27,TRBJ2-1,CASSYGNSYNEQFF,TGTGCCAGCAGTTACGGTAACTCCTACAATGAGCAGTTCTTC
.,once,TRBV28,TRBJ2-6,CASSFGGESGANVLTF,TGTGCCAGCAGTTTTGGCGGGGAATCTGGGGCCAACGTCCTGACTTTC
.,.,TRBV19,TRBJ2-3,CASSRLADTQYF,TGTGCCAGTAGTCGACTAGCAGATACGCAGTATTTT
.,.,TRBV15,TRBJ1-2,CATSRDGNGYTF,TGTGCCACCAGCAGAGATGGGAATGGCTACACCTTC
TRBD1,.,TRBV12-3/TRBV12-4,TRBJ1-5,CASQGQGNQPQHF,TGTGCCAGCCAGGGACAGGGTAATCAGCCCCAGCATTTT
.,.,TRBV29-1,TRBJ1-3,CSVLGPAGNTIYF,TGCAGCGTTCTCGGGCCGGCAGGAAACACCATATATTTT
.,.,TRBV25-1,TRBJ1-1,CASTDAGARNTEAFF,TGTGCCAGCACCGACGCGGGGGCGCGAAATACTGAAGCTTTCTTT
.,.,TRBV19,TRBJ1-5,CASRQGGGSNQPQHF,TGTGCCAGTCGTCAGGGAGGGGGAAGCAATCAGCCCCAGCATTTT
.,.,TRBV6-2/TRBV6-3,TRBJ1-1,CASSGGSVMNTEAFF,TGTGCCAGCAGTGGGGGGTCTGTCATGAACACTGAAGCTTTCTTT
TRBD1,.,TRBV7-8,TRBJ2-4,CASSLVQGVQYF,TGTGCCAGCAGCTTAGTACAGGGGGTTCAGTACTTC
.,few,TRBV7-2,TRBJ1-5,CASSLVGVQPQHF,TGTGCCAGCAGCTTAGTTGGGGTTCAGCCCCAGCATTTT
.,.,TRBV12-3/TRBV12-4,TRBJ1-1,CASLSTEAFF,TGTGCCAGCCTCAGCACTGAAGCTTTCTTT
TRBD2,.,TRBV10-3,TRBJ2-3,CAIRTDGLAGTSSTDTQYF,TGTGCCATCAGGACGGACGGACTAGCGGGCACCTCTAGCACAGATACGCAGTATTTT
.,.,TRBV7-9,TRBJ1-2,CASSLTGNSFYGYTF,TGTGCCAGCAGCTTAACCGGGAATTCCTTCTATGGCTACACCTTC
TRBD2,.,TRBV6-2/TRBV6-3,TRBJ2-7,CASSSLGLAVLEQYF,TGTGCCAGCAGTTCCTTAGGACTAGCGGTCCTCGAGCAGTACTTC
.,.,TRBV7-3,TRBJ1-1,CASSLGGGGTEAFF,TGTGCCAGCAGCCTAGGCGGAGGGGGGACTGAAGCTTTCTTT
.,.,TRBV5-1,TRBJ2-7,CASSLALEQYF,TGCGCCAGCAGCTTGGCCCTCGAGCAGTACTTC
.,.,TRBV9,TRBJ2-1,CASSDSPEAGEGTQEQFF,TGTGCCAGCAGCGACTCCCCAGAGGCGGGGGAGGGGACACAGGAGCAGTTCTTC
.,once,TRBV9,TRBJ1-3,CASSADVYSGNTIYF,TGTGCCAGCAGCGCGGACGTCTACTCTGGAAACACCATATATTTT
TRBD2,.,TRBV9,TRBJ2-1,CASSPGQLGTSGNEQFF,TGTGCCAGCAGCCCCGGACAGCTCGGGACTAGCGGCAATGAGCAGTTCTTC
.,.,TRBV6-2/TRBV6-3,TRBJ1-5,CASSYVGTPQHF,TGTGCCAGCAGTTACGTTGGGACCCCCCAGCATTTT
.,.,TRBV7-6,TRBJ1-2,CASSPGSDYGYTF,TGTGCCAGCAGTCCGGGGTCAGACTATGGCTACACCTTC
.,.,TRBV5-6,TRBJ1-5,CASSSGTGRVNQPQHF,TGTGCCAGCAGCTCCGGGACGGGCAGGGTTAATCAGCCCCAGCATTTT
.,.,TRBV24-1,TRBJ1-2,CATSDLSGSYGYTF,TGTGCCACCAGTGATTTGAGCGGGAGCTATGGCTACACCTTC
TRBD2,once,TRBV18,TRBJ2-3,CASSPEGLAGSDTQYF,TGTGCCAGCTCACCCGAGGGACTAGCGGGGTCGGATACGCAGTATTTT
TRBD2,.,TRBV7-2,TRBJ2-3,CASSAAPSGGARWGDTQYF,TGTGCCAGCAGCGCCGCCCCTAGCGGGGGGGCCAGATGGGGAGATACGCAGTATTTT
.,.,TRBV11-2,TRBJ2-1,CASSLGRLLDEQFF,TGTGCCAGCAGCTTAGGTCGCCTGCTGGATGAGCAGTTCTTC
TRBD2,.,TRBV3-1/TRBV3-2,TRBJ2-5,CASSQWTVGGISQYF,TGTGCCAGCAGCCAATGGACGGTGGGGGGGATAAGCCAGTACTTC
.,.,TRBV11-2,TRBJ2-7,CASSSEFLQSSYEQYF,TGTGCCAGCAGCTCTGAATTCCTTCAGAGCTCCTACGAGCAGTACTTC
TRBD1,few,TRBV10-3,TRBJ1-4,CAISESRQGDNEKLFF,TGTGCCATCAGTGAGTCGAGACAGGGTGATAATGAAAAACTGTTTTTT
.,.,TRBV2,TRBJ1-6,CASSEGQYNSPLHF,TGTGCCAGCAGTGAAGGGCAGTATAATTCACCCCTCCACTTT
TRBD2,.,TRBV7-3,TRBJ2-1,CASSSWEGFGAYNEQFF,TGTGCCAGCAGCTCTTGGGAGGGGTTTGGGGCCTACAATGAGCAGTTCTTC
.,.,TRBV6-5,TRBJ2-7,CASKKPRDYEQYF,TGTGCCAGCAAGAAACCCAGGGACTACGAGCAGTACTTC
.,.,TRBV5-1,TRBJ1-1,CASSRGRNTEAFF,TGCGCCAGCAGCAGGGGTCGGAACACTGAAGCTTTCTTT
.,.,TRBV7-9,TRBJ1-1,CASRASGGTEAFF,TGTGCCAGCAGGGCCTCGGGGGGAACTGAAGCTTTCTTT
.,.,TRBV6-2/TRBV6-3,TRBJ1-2,CASSYPGTGFRYGYTF,TGTGCCAGCAGTTACCCGGGGACGGGGTTTCGGTATGGCTACACCTTC
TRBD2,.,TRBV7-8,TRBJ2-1,CASSLGPSGGQFF,TGTGCCAGCAGCTTAGGCCCCTCGGGAGGGCAGTTCTTC
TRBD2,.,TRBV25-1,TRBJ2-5,CASSALAIQETQYF,TGTGCCAGCAGTGCACTAGCGATCCAAGAGACCCAGTACTTC
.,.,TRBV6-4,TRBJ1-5,CASSPQPNQPQHF,TGTGCCAGCAGTCCTCAGCCCAATCAGCCCCAGCATTTT
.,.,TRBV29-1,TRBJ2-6,CSARLGANVLTF,TGCAGCGCCCGACTTGGGGCCAACGTCCTGACTTTC
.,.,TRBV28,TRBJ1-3,CASSFRAWGGGNTIYF,TGTGCCAGCAGTTTCCGGGCCTGGGGTGGAGGAAACACCATATATTTT
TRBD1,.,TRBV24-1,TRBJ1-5,CATSGVKGTDSNQPQHF,TGTGCCACCAGTGGGGTGAAAGGGACAGATAGCAATCAGCCCCAGCATTTT
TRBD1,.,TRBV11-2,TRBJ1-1,CASSLDWGTGAEAFF,TGTGCCAGCAGCTTAGATTGGGGGACAGGGGCTGAAGCTTTCTTT
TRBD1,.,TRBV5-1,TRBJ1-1,CASSLGTGGIGTEAFF,TGCGCCAGCAGCTTGGGGACAGGGGGGATTGGGACTGAAGCTTTCTTT
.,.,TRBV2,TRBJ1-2,CASRQDGPGNYGYTF,TGTGCCAGCAGACAGGACGGCCCAGGGAACTATGGCTACACCTTC
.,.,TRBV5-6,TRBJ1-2,CASSVAGKRYGYTF,TGTGCCAGCTCAGTCGCGGGGAAAAGGTATGGCTACACCTTC
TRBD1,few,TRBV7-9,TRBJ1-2,CASSAGTGLGYTF,TGTGCCAGCAGCGCCGGGACAGGGCTGGGCTACACCTTC
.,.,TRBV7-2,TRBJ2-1,CASSLYYNEQFF,TGTGCCAGCAGCTTATATTACAATGAGCAGTTCTTC
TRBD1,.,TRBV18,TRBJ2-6,CASFATGGSGANVLTF,TGTGCCAGCTTCGCAACAGGGGGATCTGGGGCCAACGTCCTGACTTTC
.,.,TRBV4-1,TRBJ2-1,CASSQGIQARDNEQFF,TGCGCCAGCAGCCAAGGAATCCAGGCGAGAGACAATGAGCAGTTCTTC
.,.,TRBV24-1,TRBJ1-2,CATSSSRGNYGYTF,TGTGCCACCAGTTCCTCGAGGGGCAACTATGGCTACACCTTC
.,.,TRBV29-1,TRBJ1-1,CSVEDWEGKTEAFF,TGCAGCGTTGAAGATTGGGAGGGGAAGACTGAAGCTTTCTTT